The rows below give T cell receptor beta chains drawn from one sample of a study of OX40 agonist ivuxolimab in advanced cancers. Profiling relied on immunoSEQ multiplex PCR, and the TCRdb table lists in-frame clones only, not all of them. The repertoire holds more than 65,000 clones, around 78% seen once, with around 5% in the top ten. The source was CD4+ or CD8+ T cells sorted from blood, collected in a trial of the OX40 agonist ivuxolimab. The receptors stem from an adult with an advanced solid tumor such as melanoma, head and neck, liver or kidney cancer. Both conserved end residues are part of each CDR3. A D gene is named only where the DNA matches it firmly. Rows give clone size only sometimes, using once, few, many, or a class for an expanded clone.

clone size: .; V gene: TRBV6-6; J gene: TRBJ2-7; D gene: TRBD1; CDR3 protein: CASSAHRGRIYEQYF; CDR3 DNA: TGTGCCAGCAGTGCCCACAGGGGGCGAATCTACGAGCAGTACTTC
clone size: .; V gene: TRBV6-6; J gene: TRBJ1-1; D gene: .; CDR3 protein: CASSYWLGQGAFF; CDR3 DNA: TGTGCCAGCAGTTACTGGCTAGGGCAGGGGGCTTTCTTT
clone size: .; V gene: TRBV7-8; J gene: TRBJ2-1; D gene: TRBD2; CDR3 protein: CASSLAGLAETYNEQFF; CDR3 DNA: TGTGCCAGCAGCTTAGCGGGACTAGCGGAAACATACAATGAGCAGTTCTTC
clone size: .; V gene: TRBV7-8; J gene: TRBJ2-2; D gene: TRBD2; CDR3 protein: CASSLTAGLYTGELFF; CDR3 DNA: TGTGCCAGCAGCTTAACGGCGGGACTATACACCGGGGAGCTGTTTTTT
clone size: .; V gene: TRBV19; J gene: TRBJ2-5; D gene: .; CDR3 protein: CASKDSLQETQYF; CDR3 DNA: TGTGCCAGCAAGGACAGCCTACAAGAGACCCAGTACTTC
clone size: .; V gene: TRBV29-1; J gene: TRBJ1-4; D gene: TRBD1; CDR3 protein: CSAKTGSTEKLFF; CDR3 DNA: TGCAGCGCTAAGACAGGGTCTACTGAAAAACTGTTTTTT
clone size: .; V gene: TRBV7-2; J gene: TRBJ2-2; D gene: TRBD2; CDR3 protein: CASSLGGYTGELFF; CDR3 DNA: TGTGCCAGCAGCTTGGGGGGGTACACCGGGGAGCTGTTTTTT
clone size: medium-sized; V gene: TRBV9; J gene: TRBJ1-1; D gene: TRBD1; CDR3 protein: CASSPNPRGDTEAFF; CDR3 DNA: TGTGCCAGCAGCCCCAATCCCAGGGGGGACACTGAAGCTTTCTTT
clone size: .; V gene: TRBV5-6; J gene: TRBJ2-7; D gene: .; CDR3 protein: CASSLEFYEQYF; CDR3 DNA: TGTGCCAGCAGCTTGGAGTTCTACGAGCAGTACTTC
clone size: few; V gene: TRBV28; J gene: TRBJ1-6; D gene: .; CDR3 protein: CASTLPRGPLHF; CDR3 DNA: TGTGCCAGCACATTACCCCGTGGACCCCTCCACTTT
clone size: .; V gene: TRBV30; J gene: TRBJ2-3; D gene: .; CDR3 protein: CAWMVEDTQYF; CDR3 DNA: TGTGCCTGGATGGTTGAGGATACGCAGTATTTT
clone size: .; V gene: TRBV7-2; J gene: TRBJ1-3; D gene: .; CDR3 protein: CASSFNPSSGNTIYF; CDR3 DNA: TGTGCCAGCAGCTTTAATCCTAGCTCTGGAAACACCATATATTTT
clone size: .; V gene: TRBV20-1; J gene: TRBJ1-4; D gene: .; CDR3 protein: CSARSGEKLFF; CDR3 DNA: TGCAGTGCTAGAAGTGGCGAAAAACTGTTTTTT
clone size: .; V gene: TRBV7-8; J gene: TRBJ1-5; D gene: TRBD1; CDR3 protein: CASSVQGASNQPQHF; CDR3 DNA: TGTGCCAGCAGCGTACAGGGGGCGAGCAATCAGCCCCAGCATTTT
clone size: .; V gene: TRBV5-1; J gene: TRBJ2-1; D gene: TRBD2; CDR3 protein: CASSFGTRGLAAYNEQFF; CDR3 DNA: TGCGCCAGCAGCTTCGGGACAAGAGGACTAGCGGCCTACAATGAGCAGTTCTTC